This TCR beta chain is drawn from a study of CD8 T cells in Susac syndrome. This CDR3 is 11 amino acids long. V lost 5 bases and J 6 bases, leaving 5 bases between the germline ends. RNA amounts of about 0.45 to 1 ug underwent reverse transcription with random hexamers. In TCRdb, the immunoSEQ multiplex PCR reads were re-called with MiXCR into one record per CDR3 protein. The sample holds a few hundred thousand distinct CDR3 sequences, 95% seen once. The genes are TRBV12-3 or TRBV12-4 and TRBJ2-1, with D hard to call. This receptor was taken from a human donor with multiple sclerosis. The sample consisted of CD4+ T cells from PBMCs. CDR3 bases: TGTGCCAGCAGTACTACCAATGAGCAGTTCTTC. Translated, it gives CASSTTNEQFF.